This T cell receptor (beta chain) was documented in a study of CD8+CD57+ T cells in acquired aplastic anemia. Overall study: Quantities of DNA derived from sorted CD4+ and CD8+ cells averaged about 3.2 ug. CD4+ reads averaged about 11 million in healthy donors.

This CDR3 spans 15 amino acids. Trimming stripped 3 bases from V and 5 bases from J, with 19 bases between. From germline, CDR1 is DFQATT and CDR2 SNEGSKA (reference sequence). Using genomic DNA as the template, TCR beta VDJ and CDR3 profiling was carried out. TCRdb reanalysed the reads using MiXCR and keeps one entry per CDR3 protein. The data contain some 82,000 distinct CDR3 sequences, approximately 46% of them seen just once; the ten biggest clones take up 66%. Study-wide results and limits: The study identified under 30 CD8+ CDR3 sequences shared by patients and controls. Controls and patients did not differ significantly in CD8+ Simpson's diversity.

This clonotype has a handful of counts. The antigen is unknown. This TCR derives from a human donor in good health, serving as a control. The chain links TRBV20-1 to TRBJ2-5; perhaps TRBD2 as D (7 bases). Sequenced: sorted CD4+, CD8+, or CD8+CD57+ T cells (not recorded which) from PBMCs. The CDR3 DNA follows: TGCAGTGCTAGGGTGGCCTTCGGGGGGCCGGAGACCCAGTACTTC. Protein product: CSARVAFGGPETQYF.